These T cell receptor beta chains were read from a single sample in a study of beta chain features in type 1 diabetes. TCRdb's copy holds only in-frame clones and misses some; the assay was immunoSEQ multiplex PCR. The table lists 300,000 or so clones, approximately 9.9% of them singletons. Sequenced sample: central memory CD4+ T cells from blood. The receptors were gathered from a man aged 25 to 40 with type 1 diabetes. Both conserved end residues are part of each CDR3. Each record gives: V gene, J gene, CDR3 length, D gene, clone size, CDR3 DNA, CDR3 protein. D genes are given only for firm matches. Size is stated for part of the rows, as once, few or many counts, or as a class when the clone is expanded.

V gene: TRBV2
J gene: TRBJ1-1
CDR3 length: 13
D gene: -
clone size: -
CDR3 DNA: TGTGCCAGCAGTAATACACGGAACACTGAAGCTTTCTTT
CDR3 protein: CASSNTRNTEAFF

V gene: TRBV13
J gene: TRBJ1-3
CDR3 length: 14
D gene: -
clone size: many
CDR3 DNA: TGTGCCAGCAGCTTTGGGAGCAGCGGAAACACCATATATTTT
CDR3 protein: CASSFGSSGNTIYF

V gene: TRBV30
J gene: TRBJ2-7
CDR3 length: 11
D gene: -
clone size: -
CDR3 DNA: TGTGCCTGGAGTGACAGCTACGAGCAGTACTTC
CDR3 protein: CAWSDSYEQYF

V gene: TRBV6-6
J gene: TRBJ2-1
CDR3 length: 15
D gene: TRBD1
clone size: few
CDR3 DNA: TGTGCCAGCAGTTCTCCGGACAGGGGAAATGGTGAGCAGTTCTTC
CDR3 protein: CASSSPDRGNGEQFF

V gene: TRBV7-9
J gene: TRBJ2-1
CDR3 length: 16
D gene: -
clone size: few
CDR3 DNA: TGTGCCAGCAGCTTATATACTAGCCTCTCCTACAATGAGCAGTTCTTC
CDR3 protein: CASSLYTSLSYNEQFF

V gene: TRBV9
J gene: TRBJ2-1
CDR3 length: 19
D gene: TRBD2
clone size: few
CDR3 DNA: TGTGCCAGCAGCGTAGCTATATCGGGACTATTATCAGGAAGCAATGAGCAGTTCTTC
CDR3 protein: CASSVAISGLLSGSNEQFF

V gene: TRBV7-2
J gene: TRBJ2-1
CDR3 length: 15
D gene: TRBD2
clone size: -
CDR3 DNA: TGTGCCAGCAGCTTAGGCGGGGGTACAAACAATGAGCAGTTCTTC
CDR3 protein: CASSLGGGTNNEQFF

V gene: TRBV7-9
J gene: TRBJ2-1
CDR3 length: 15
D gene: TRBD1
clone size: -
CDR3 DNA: TGTGCCAGCAGCAACTCCGGGACAGGTTACAATGAGCAGTTCTTC
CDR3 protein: CASSNSGTGYNEQFF

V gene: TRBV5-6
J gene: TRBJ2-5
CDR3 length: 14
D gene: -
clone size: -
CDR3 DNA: TGTGCCAGCAGCTTGACAGGAAACCAAGAGACCCAGTACTTC
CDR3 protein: CASSLTGNQETQYF

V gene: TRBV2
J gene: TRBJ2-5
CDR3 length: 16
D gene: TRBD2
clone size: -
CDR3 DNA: TGTGCCAGCAGTGGCGGGGCGGGGGTCCCTGGAGAGACCCAGTACTTC
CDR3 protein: CASSGGAGVPGETQYF

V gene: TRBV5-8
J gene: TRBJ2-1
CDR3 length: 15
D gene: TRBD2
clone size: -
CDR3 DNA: TGTGCCAGCAGCTCCGGACTAGCCCCCTACAATGAGCAGTTCTTC
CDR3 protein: CASSSGLAPYNEQFF

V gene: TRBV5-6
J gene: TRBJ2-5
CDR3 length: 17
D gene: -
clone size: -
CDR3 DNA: TGTGCCAGCAGCTCTGGGCGGCGGGGTACCCTTCAGGGGACCCAGTACTTC
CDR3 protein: CASSSGRRGTLQGTQYF

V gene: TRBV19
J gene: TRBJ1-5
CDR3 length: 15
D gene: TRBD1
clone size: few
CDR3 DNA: TGTGCCAGTAGTGGACAGGGAGGTACAAATCAGCCCCAGCATTTT
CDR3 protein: CASSGQGGTNQPQHF

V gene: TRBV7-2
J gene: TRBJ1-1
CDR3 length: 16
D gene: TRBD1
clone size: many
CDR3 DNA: TGTGCCAGCAGCCCGTCCAAGGGACAGCAGAACACTGAAGCTTTCTTT
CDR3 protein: CASSPSKGQQNTEAFF

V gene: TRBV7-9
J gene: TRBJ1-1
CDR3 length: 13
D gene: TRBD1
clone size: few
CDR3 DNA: TGTGCCAGCAGCTGGGACAGTCAGACTGAAGCTTTCTTT
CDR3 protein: CASSWDSQTEAFF

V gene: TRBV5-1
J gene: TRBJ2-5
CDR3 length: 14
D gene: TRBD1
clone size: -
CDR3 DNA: TGCGCCAGCAGCCCCGGACAGGCGATAGAGACCCAGTACTTC
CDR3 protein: CASSPGQAIETQYF

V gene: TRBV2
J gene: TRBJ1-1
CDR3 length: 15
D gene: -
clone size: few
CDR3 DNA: TGTGCCAGCAGTGAAAGGGACGTTCAGAACACTGAAGCTTTCTTT
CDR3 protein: CASSERDVQNTEAFF

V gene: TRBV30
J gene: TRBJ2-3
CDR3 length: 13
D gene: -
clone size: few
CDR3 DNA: TGTGCCTGGAGCGGCGGGAGCACAGATACGCAGTATTTT
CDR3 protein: CAWSGGSTDTQYF

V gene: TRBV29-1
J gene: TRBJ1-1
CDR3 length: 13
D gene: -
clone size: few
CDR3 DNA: TGCAGCGTTGTACTCCGGTTGAACACTGAAGCTTTCTTT
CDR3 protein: CSVVLRLNTEAFF

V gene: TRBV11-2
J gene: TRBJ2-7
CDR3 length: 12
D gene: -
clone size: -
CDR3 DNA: TGTGCCAGCGGGCAAGGGTTCGACGGGCAGTACTTC
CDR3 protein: CASGQGFDGQYF

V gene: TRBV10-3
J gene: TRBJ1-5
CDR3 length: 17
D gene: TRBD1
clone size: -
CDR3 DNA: TGTGCCATCAGTGAGTCGGAGAACAGGGGTTACAATCAGCCCCAGCATTTT
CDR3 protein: CAISESENRGYNQPQHF

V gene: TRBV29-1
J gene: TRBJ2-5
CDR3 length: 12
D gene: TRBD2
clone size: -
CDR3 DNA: TGCAGCGTTAGCGGGGGCCGGGAGACCCAGTACTTC
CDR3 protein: CSVSGGRETQYF

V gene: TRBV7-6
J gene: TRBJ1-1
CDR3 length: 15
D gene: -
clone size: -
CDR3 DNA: TGTGCCAGCAGCTTAGCTATACGGGAGAACACTGAAGCTTTCTTT
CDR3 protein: CASSLAIRENTEAFF

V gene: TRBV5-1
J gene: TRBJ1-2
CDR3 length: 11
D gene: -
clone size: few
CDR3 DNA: TGCGCCAGCGGGCCAACCTATGGCTACACCTTC
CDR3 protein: CASGPTYGYTF

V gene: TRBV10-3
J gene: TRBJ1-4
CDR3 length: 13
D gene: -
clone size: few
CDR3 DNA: TGTGCCATCAAGGGGACGGGTAGTGAAAAACTGTTTTTT
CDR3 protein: CAIKGTGSEKLFF

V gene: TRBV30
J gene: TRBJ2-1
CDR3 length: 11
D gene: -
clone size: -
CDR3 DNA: TGTGCCTGGGGTCGACAGTGGGAGCAGTTCTTC
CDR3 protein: CAWGRQWEQFF

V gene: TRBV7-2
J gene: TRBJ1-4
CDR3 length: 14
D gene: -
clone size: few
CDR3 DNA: TGTGCCAGCAGCTTTGACAGAAGTAATGAAAAACTGTTTTTT
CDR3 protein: CASSFDRSNEKLFF

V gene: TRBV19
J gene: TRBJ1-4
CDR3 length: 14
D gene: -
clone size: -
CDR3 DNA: TGTGCCAGTAGCCCCCAGGAGGTGACTGAAAAACTGTTTTTT
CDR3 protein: CASSPQEVTEKLFF

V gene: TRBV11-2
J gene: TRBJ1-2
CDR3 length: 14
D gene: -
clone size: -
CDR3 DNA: TGTGCCAGCAGCTTAGATGCGATAAACTATGGCTACACCTTC
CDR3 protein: CASSLDAINYGYTF

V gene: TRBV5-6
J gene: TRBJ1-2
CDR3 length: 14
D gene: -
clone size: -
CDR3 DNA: TGTGCCAGCAGCTTATGGGGTGTCCACGATGGCTACACCTTC
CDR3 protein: CASSLWGVHDGYTF

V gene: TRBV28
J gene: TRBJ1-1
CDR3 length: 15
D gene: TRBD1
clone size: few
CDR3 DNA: TGTGCCAGCAGACCCGACAGGGGTCCGAACACTGAAGCTTTCTTT
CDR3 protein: CASRPDRGPNTEAFF